The following is a T cell receptor (beta chain) sequence with its context. Its binding antigen is unknown. Base qualities are missing; no much larger clone stands one base away. This sample was taken from a study of T-cell reconstitution after alpha-beta-depleted transplantation in children listed by TCRdb under 2016. Notes on the research overall: T-cell immune reconstitution after TCRalphabeta/CD19-depleted allogeneic hematopoietic cell transplantation in children was quantitatively tracked in the study by means of TCR repertoire profiling. Paper-wide results and their limitations: The apparently early alphabetaT-cell count recovery about two months after transplant was reportedly dependent on only several hundred rapidly expanded clones derived from non-depleted graft cells. In some patients, the high TCRbeta diversity seen at day 60 was put down to recipient T cells and intrathymic progenitors that had survived conditioning. Over the following months the frequencies of hyperexpanded clones went down, and after one year T-cell counts and TCRbeta diversity were mostly credited to newly produced T cells.

The protocol used for the library was PCR. Sequencing instrument: Illumina HiSeq 2500. To normalize quantification of the TCRbeta repertoire, the TCR libraries were built with molecular barcoding that relied on unique molecular identifiers. The raw public reads went through TCRdb reprocessing: fastp at Q25, MiXCR clone calling, in-frame beta chains kept. All rows with the same CDR3 protein become a single entry with the most common DNA and genes. Across this sample there are about 440,000 distinct CDR3 sequences, with roughly 43% seen only once. Together, the top ten hold under 30% of the sample. In the paper's terms, the treatment or condition label means: allogeneic hematopoietic cell transplantation with graft depleted of TCRalphabeta T cells and CD19 B cells. TCRalphabeta/CD19-depleted allogeneic hematopoietic cell grafts were given to the transplant recipients, all of whom were children. The CDR3 runs 14 amino acids, cysteine and phenylalanine included. The read is trimmed to its CDR3 DNA, 42 bases read in frame from base 1. The trim is 2 bases for V and 9 bases for J, with a gap of 11 bases between the germline ends.

The V and J segments used are TRBV12-3 or TRBV12-4 and TRBJ1-6, with the identity of the D gene unclear. The source is a girl under 10 years old with aplastic anemia, due to receive a stem cell transplant. Sequencing was performed on PBMCs, taken before TCRalphabeta/CD19-depleted stem cell transplant. The sequenced DNA is TGTGCCAGCAGTTTAAGCAGGAAGAGTTCACCCCTCCACTTT. The translation is CASSLSRKSSPLHF.